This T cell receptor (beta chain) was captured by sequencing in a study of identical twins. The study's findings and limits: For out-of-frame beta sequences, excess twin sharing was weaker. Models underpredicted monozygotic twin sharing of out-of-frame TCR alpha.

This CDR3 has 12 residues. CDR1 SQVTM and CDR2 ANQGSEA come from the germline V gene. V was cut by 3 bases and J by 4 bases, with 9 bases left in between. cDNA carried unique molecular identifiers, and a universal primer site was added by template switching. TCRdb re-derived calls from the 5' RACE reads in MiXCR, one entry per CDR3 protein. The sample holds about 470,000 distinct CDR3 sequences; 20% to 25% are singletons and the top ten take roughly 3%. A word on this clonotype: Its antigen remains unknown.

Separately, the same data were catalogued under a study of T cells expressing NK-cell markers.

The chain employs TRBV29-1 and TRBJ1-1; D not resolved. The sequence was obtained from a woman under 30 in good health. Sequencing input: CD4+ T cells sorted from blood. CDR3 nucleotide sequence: TGCAGCGTTGAGGGTTCTGGCACTGAAGCTTTCTTT. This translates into CSVEGSGTEAFF.